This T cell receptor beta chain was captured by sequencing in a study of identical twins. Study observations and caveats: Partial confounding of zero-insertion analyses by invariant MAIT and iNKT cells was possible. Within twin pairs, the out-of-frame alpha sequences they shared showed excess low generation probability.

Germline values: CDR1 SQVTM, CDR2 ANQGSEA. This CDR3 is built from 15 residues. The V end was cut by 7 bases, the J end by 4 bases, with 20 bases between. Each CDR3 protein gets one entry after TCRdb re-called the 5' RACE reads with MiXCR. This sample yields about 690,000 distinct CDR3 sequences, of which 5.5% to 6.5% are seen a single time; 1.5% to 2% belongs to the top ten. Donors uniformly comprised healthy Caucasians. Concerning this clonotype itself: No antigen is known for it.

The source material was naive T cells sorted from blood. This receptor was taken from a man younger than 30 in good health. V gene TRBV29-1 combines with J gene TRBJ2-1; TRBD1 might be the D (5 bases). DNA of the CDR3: TGCAGCGCCGACAGACTGGGGAATAATTACAATGAGCAGTTCTTC. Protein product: CSADRLGNNYNEQFF.